These 17 T cell receptor beta chains were sequenced from one sample in a study of blood T cell repertoires in COVID-19. Method: immunoSEQ multiplex PCR; TCRdb's copy keeps in-frame clones and lacks some. The table lists roughly 260,000 clones, around 90% of them singletons. The source material was peripheral blood. The receptor set was obtained from a woman in her forties or fifties who had recovered from COVID-19.

The chain couples TRBV10-3 to TRBJ2-7, with D possibly TRBD2 on 7 matching bases. With 4 bases removed from V and 4 bases from J, the gap between germline ends came to 14 bases. The V gene's germline CDR1 is ENHRY and CDR2 SYGVKD. This CDR3 has 14 residues. The CDR3 sequence: CAISGEGTSYEQYF. Here the CDR3 DNA reads TGTGCCATCAGTGGGGAGGGGACAAGTTACGAGCAGTACTTC.

V usage is TRBV4-3 and J usage is TRBJ1-4; no firm D call. Germline V gene data show CDR1 as LGHNA and CDR2 as YSLEER. The length of the CDR3 is 13 residues. V lost 3 bases to trimming and J lost 12 bases, with 14 bases between them. The CDR3 is CASSQEQRRELFF. CDR3 bases: TGCGCCAGCAGCCAGGAACAAAGGAGGGAACTGTTTTTT.

V gene TRBV5-4 combines with J gene TRBJ2-6; possibly TRBD1 for D (5 bases). This CDR3 has 16 residues. Trimming took 2 bases from V and 0 from J, leaving 9 bases between them. Looked up from germline, CDR1 is SGHNT and CDR2 is YYREEE (reference sequence). CDR3 bases: TGTGCCAGCAGCTTCGACAGCAGCTCTGGGGCCAACGTCCTGACTTTC. It yields the protein CASSFDSSSGANVLTF.

The chain uses TRBV7-6 and TRBJ1-2, with TRBD1 matching over 7 bases. Germline V gives CDR1 SGHVS, CDR2 FNYEAQ. Germline trimming cut 5 bases from V and 0 bases from J; bases unmatched to any gene: 6. The CDR3 loop spans 15 amino acids. The CDR3 is CASSRGQLTNYGYTF. CDR3 nucleotide sequence: TGTGCCAGCAGCCGGGGACAGCTAACTAACTATGGCTACACCTTC.

The rearrangement uses TRBV7-9 and TRBJ1-6; the match to TRBD1 covers 8 bases. From germline, CDR1 is SEHNR and CDR2 FQNEAQ (reference sequence). The CDR3 runs 16 residues. The V segment lost 2 bases and the J segment 8 bases; nucleotides outside the gene matches: 8. CDR3 in DNA: TGTGCCAGCAGCTTATTTCCCGACAGGGGTGATTCACCCCTCCACTTT. Translation gives CASSLFPDRGDSPLHF.

In this sample, this clone turned up a few times. This rearrangement joins TRBV7-9 to TRBJ2-7; possibly TRBD2 for D (5 bases). The germline CDR1 and CDR2 sequences are SEHNR and FQNEAQ (reference sequence). V dropped 6 bases and J dropped 1 base, with 13 bases sitting between them. The CDR3 is 14 residues long. CDR3 bases: TGTGCCAGCAGGTCCACCGGGGAATCCTACGAGCAGTACTTC. It encodes CASRSTGESYEQYF. The full variable domain, its missing parts supplied by reference TRBV7-9 and TRBJ2-7, is DTGVSQNPRHKITKRGQNVTFRCDPISEHNRLYWYRQTLGQGPEFLTYFQNEAQLEKSRLLSDRFSAERPKGSFSTLEIQRTEQGDSAMYLCASRSTGESYEQYFGPGTRLTVT.

The genes are TRBV6-5 and TRBJ2-7; TRBD2 is a possible D gene (6 bases). Looked up from germline, CDR1 is MNHEY and CDR2 is SVGAGI. The germline V and J ends were trimmed by 7 bases and 6 bases, with 13 bases remaining between them. The CDR3 has 12 amino acids. CDR3 sequence (DNA): TGTGCCAGCAAGGTGGGGACTGGCGAGCAGTACTTC. Its translation is CASKVGTGEQYF.

The J gene is TRBJ2-4, the V gene TRBV7-2; D is possibly TRBD2 (5 bases). The CDR3 is 16 residues long. The germline V gene encodes CDR1 SGHTA and CDR2 FQGNSA. Trimming shortened V by 1 base and J by 1 base, and 11 bases separated the two germline ends. CDR3 loop: CASSLEAQRAKNIQYF. Written as DNA, the CDR3 is TGTGCCAGCAGCTTAGAGGCACAGCGGGCCAAAAACATTCAGTACTTC.

The rearrangement joins TRBV6-5 to TRBJ1-5, with a weak D call TRBD1 (5 bases). The germline gives CDR1 MNHEY, CDR2 SVGAGI. The CDR3 sequence is 14 residues long. Trimming shortened V by 7 bases and J by 1 base, and 11 bases separated the two germline ends. The CDR3 bases are TGTGCCAGCACCCTGGGGGGGAGCAATCAGCCCCAGCATTTT. Its translation is CASTLGGSNQPQHF.

The V and J genes are TRBV5-1 and TRBJ2-5, with D possibly being TRBD2 (5 bases). The germline V gene has CDR1 SGHRS and CDR2 YFSETQ. V gave up 4 bases and J gave up 9 bases, with 22 bases separating them. There are 15 residues in the CDR3. CDR3 coding DNA: TGCGCCAGCAGCGTAGACGGGCGGGCGTTCGTTGCCCAGTACTTC. It codes for CASSVDGRAFVAQYF.

In its sample, this clone was seen a few times. The gene calls are TRBV19 and TRBJ2-3; no definite D call. V was clipped by 1 base and J by 2 bases, with 10 bases between them. CDR1 and CDR2 (germline): LNHDA, SQIVND (reference sequence). This CDR3 has 15 residues. Written as DNA, the CDR3 is TGTGCCAGTAGTATAGCCAGGTCATACACAGATACGCAGTATTTT. Translated, it gives CASSIARSYTDTQYF.

V is TRBV30 and J is TRBJ2-1, with TRBD2 identical over 9 bases. The J segment lost 1 base and the V segment lost 4 bases, leaving 2 bases of the junction unmatched. CDR3 length equals 14 residues. Germline V lookup: CDR1 GTSNPN, CDR2 SVGIG (reference sequence). CDR3 residues: CAWNSGGSYNEQFF. The CDR3 DNA is TGTGCCTGGAATAGCGGGGGATCCTACAATGAGCAGTTCTTC.

This rearrangement joins TRBV7-9 to TRBJ2-5; no clear D. V dropped 5 bases and J dropped 3 bases, with 13 bases sitting between them. This CDR3 is built from 14 residues. Germline V lookup: CDR1 SEHNR, CDR2 FQNEAQ (reference sequence). The CDR3 nucleotides are TGTGCCAGCAGCCCGATAACCCCAGAAGAGACCCAGTACTTC. Its translation: CASSPITPEETQYF.

The CDR3 here is CASSLAGSYGYTF. CDR3 DNA: TGTGCCAGCAGCCTGGCGGGATCGTATGGCTACACCTTC. The genes are TRBV5-4 and TRBJ1-2; D not certain. This CDR3 region has 13 residues. The V end was cut by 4 bases, the J end by 5 bases, with 12 bases between. Germline V CDR1 and CDR2: SGHNT, YYREEE (reference sequence).

The gene calls are TRBV18 and TRBJ2-7, with a possible D match to TRBD1 (5 bases). This CDR3 contains 15 residues. Germline values: CDR1 KGHSH, CDR2 LQKENI. The ends were cut back, 5 bases at V and 4 bases at J, with 18 bases in the middle. The CDR3 reads CASSFQGVPGYEQYF. The DNA of the CDR3 is TGTGCCAGCTCATTCCAGGGCGTACCGGGTTACGAGCAGTACTTC. The variable domain in full, completed from reference TRBV18 and TRBJ2-7, reads NAGVMQNPRHLVRRRGQEARLRCSPMKGHSHVYWYRQLPEEGLKFMVYLQKENIIDESGMPKERFSAEFPKEGPSILRIQQVVRGDSAAYFCASSFQGVPGYEQYFGPGTRLTVT.

This clone appeared a few times. The chain joins TRBV3-1 (or the pseudogene TRBV3-2) to TRBJ2-3, with 16 bases fitting TRBD2. Trimming at V came to 6 bases and at J to 3 bases, leaving 6 bases not matched to a gene. The CDR3 consists of 17 residues. Germline V gene data show CDR1 as LGHDT and CDR2 as YNNKEL (reference sequence). CDR3: CASRSGTSGGETDTQYF. The CDR3 region has the DNA TGTGCCAGCAGGTCCGGGACTAGCGGGGGGGAAACAGATACGCAGTATTTT.

The chain is built from TRBV6-2 or TRBV6-3 and TRBJ1-1, with D unresolved. V was cut by 5 bases and J by 5 bases, with 12 bases left in between. Germline assignment: CDR1 MNHEY and CDR2 SVGEGT. The CDR3 is 13 residues long. As DNA, the CDR3 is TGTGCCAGCAGTGACCTAGGGAGGACTGAAGCTTTCTTT. Encoded protein: CASSDLGRTEAFF.